These 17 T cell receptor beta chains were sequenced from one sample in a study of blood T cell repertoires in COVID-19. Libraries were prepared by immunoSEQ multiplex PCR; TCRdb keeps only in-frame clonotypes and omits some of them. The sample contains a few hundred thousand clones, roughly 89% of which appear only once. Sequenced: peripheral blood. The receptors originated from a woman aged 40 to 49 who had recovered from COVID-19.

The chain recombines TRBV21-1 with TRBJ2-7; the table's D gene call, TRBD1, was not cross checked with the DNA. TRBV21-1 is flagged as a pseudogene. The CDR3 contains 12 residues. The CDR3 loop reads CASTLQGREQYV. In DNA form, the CDR3 reads TGTGCCAGCACCCTACAGGGCCGCGAGCAGTACGTC.

The chain's CDR3 is CAIKSGQGSEAFF. The CDR3 DNA follows: TGTGCCATCAAATCGGGACAGGGGTCTGAAGCTTTCTTT. This chain joins TRBV10-3 and TRBJ1-1; 10 bases are a match to TRBD1. Trimming at V came to 7 bases and at J to 6 bases, leaving 5 bases not matched to a gene. CDR1 and CDR2 (germline): ENHRY, SYGVKD. The CDR3 runs to 13 residues.

This clone occurred a few times. The rearrangement links TRBV7-9 to TRBJ1-1; D uncertain. The CDR3 has 14 amino acids. Germline V gene sequence: CDR1 SEHNR, CDR2 FQNEAQ (reference sequence). Trimming took off 8 bases at V and 1 base at J, with 14 bases between the two ends. CDR3 amino acids: CASGRPRGNTEAFF. As DNA, the CDR3 is TGTGCCAGCGGGCGACCGCGGGGGAACACTGAAGCTTTCTTT. The full variable domain, with the rest looked up from reference TRBV7-9 and TRBJ1-1, is DTGVSQNPRHKITKRGQNVTFRCDPISEHNRLYWYRQTLGQGPEFLTYFQNEAQLEKSRLLSDRFSAERPKGSFSTLEIQRTEQGDSAMYLCASGRPRGNTEAFFGQGTRLTVV.

The V gene is TRBV4-1, the J gene TRBJ2-1, with TRBD2 matching over 10 bases. Germline assignment: CDR1 MGHRA and CDR2 YSYEKL. Trimming took 4 bases from V and 5 from J; bases not matched to a gene: 14. The CDR3 totals 18 residues. The CDR3 DNA is TGCGCCAGCAGCCTAGCGGCCGGTTTTAGCGGGGGGAACAATGAGCAGTTCTTC. It translates to CASSLAAGFSGGNNEQFF.

The gene calls are TRBV15 and TRBJ2-3; D is possibly TRBD1 (5 bases). Trimming removed 2 bases at V and 2 bases at J, with 17 bases between. The CDR3 has 17 amino acids. The V gene's germline CDR1 is LNHNV and CDR2 YYDKDF (reference sequence). The CDR3 here is CATSRQKRQFYTDTQYF. CDR3 DNA: TGTGCCACCAGCAGACAAAAAAGACAGTTCTACACAGATACGCAGTATTTT.

This CDR3 is CASSPITGTSGIDTQYF. The DNA of the CDR3 is TGTGCCAGCAGCCCTATTACCGGGACTAGCGGGATAGATACGCAGTATTTT. This chain uses TRBV5-6 with TRBJ2-3, with 13 positions matching TRBD2. The V segment lost 4 bases and the J segment 5 bases; nucleotides outside the gene matches: 10. The CDR3 totals 17 residues. Per the germline V gene, CDR1 is SGHDT and CDR2 is YYEEEE.

V gene TRBV21-1 combines with J gene TRBJ1-5. TRBV21-1 counts as a pseudogene. The CDR3 consists of 19 residues. The DNA for the CDR3 is TGTGCCAGCCTACTTGAGAGACTCACAAACGGGGGGAGCAATCAGCCCCAGCATTTT. Amino acid sequence: CASLLERLTNGGSNQPQHF.

The chain employs TRBV3-1 (or the pseudogene TRBV3-2) and TRBJ2-5; tentative D call: TRBD1 (6 bases). Germline-derived CDR1 and CDR2 are LGHDT and YNNKEL (reference sequence). Trimming stripped 3 bases from V and 7 bases from J, with 12 bases between. The CDR3 extends over 13 amino acids. CDR3 loop: CASSQGRRGTQYF. In DNA, the CDR3 is TGTGCCAGCAGCCAGGGCCGCAGGGGGACCCAGTACTTC.

Only a few counts were recorded for this clone. The chain uses TRBV11-3 and TRBJ1-2; 7 bases are a match to TRBD1. CDR1 is SGHNT and CDR2 is YENEEA in the germline V gene. The CDR3 runs 13 residues. The J segment lost 1 base and the V segment lost 5 bases, leaving 1 base of the junction unmatched. The CDR3 region is CASSRQGNYGYTF. The CDR3, as DNA: TGTGCCAGCAGCCGACAGGGTAACTATGGCTACACCTTC.

This sequence joins TRBV7-3 and TRBJ1-2, with TRBD1 matching over 11 bases. CDR1 and CDR2 from the germline V gene are SGHTA and FQGTGA. This CDR3 is built from 15 residues. V gave up 5 bases and J gave up 2 bases; unmatched junction bases: 4. CDR3: CASSPGQGANYGYTF. The CDR3 nucleotides read TGTGCCAGCAGCCCCGGACAGGGGGCGAACTATGGCTACACCTTC. The entire variable domain, with the rest obtained from reference TRBV7-3 and TRBJ1-2, is as follows: GAGVSQTPSNKVTEKGKYVELRCDPISGHTALYWYRQSLGQGPEFLIYFQGTGAADDSGLPNDRFFAVRPEGSVSTLKIQRTERGDSAVYLCASSPGQGANYGYTFGSGTRLTVV.

The V and J genes are TRBV2 and TRBJ2-7; 8 bases fit TRBD1. The trim removed 3 bases at V and 2 bases at J, leaving 6 bases unmatched. Germline V gene lookup returns CDR1 SNHLY and CDR2 FYNNEI. The CDR3 length is 15 residues. The CDR3 sequence is CASSEGQAIAYEQYV. The CDR3 bases are TGTGCCAGCAGTGAGGGACAGGCGATCGCCTACGAGCAGTACGTC.

This chain connects TRBV6-6 to TRBJ2-1, with TRBD2 matching over 8 bases. This CDR3 has 13 amino acids. V lost 2 bases to trimming and J lost 10 bases; unmatched junction nucleotides: 4. Germline assignment: CDR1 MNHNY and CDR2 SVGAGI (reference sequence). CDR3: CASSYPSSGEQFF. The CDR3 coding sequence is TGTGCCAGCAGTTACCCTTCTAGCGGGGAGCAGTTCTTC.

The chain has TRBV6-5 and TRBJ1-1; 8 bases agree with TRBD1. The CDR3 runs 15 residues. V dropped 5 bases and J dropped 6; count of bases not matched to a gene: 11. Germline V CDR1 and CDR2: MNHEY, SVGAGI. CDR3 in DNA: TGTGCCAGCAGTCGAGGACAGGGAGATGGCGCTGAAGCTTTCTTT. Its protein product is CASSRGQGDGAEAFF.

This rearrangement joins TRBV30 to TRBJ2-7, with TRBD1 matching 8 bases. V dropped 3 bases and J dropped 5; count of bases not matched to a gene: 6. Germline CDR1 reads GTSNPN; CDR2 reads SVGIG (reference sequence). The CDR3 totals 13 residues. Here the CDR3 DNA reads TGTGCCTGGAGCGGACAGGGTTTGGACGAGCAGTACGTC. Its translation: CAWSGQGLDEQYV.

The rearrangement links TRBV7-2 to TRBJ2-2; 8 bases are shared with TRBD2. This CDR3 comprises 16 residues. V lost 5 bases to trimming and J lost 2 bases; unmatched junction nucleotides: 7. Germline values: CDR1 SGHTA, CDR2 FQGNSA. The CDR3 region is CASSLGLADNTGELFF. The CDR3 coding sequence is TGTGCCAGCAGCCTCGGACTAGCAGATAACACCGGGGAGCTGTTTTTT.

V gene TRBV7-3 combines with J gene TRBJ2-5, with TRBD2 matching 14 bases. This CDR3 is built from 16 residues. From germline, CDR1 is SGHTA and CDR2 FQGTGA. V was pared by 5 bases and J by 2 bases, with 4 bases of the junction left unmatched. The CDR3 DNA is TGTGCCAGCAGCCTAGGACTAGCGGGGGGACAAGAGACCCAGTACTTC. The encoded protein is CASSLGLAGGQETQYF. Full variable domain (remainder filled in from reference TRBV7-3 and TRBJ2-5): GAGVSQTPSNKVTEKGKYVELRCDPISGHTALYWYRQSLGQGPEFLIYFQGTGAADDSGLPNDRFFAVRPEGSVSTLKIQRTERGDSAVYLCASSLGLAGGQETQYFGPGTRLLVL.

J is TRBJ2-1 and V is TRBV27; a possible D gene is TRBD2 (7 bases). Germline CDR1 and CDR2: MNHEY and SMNVEV (reference sequence). V lost 0 bases and J 3 bases, leaving 12 bases between the germline ends. The CDR3 has 16 residues. CDR3 amino acids: CASSLSPGGGYNEQFF. The CDR3 nucleotides are TGTGCCAGCAGTTTATCCCCGGGGGGCGGCTACAATGAGCAGTTCTTC.